Below, 28 T cell receptor beta chains from the same sample are listed, as sequenced in a study of blood T cell repertoires in COVID-19. The method was immunoSEQ multiplex PCR; TCRdb's version includes in-frame clones alone and lacks a portion of them. The data show roughly 350,000 clones, around nine tenths seen once. The specimen was peripheral blood. The receptors derive from a woman in her forties or fifties with active or convalescent COVID-19.

The chain is built from TRBV3-1 (or the pseudogene TRBV3-2) and TRBJ2-7, with 8 positions matching TRBD2. The germline V gene encodes CDR1 LGHDT and CDR2 YNNKEL (reference sequence). The CDR3 runs 17 residues. J gave up 4 bases and V 0 bases, and 11 bases lay outside the gene matches. CDR3 loop: CASSQDQKAGATYEQYF. DNA of the CDR3: TGTGCCAGCAGCCAAGATCAAAAAGCGGGAGCCACTTACGAGCAGTACTTC.

The rearrangement links TRBV21-1 to TRBJ2-7; the DNA was not compared with TRBD2, the D call given in the table. TRBV21-1 is tagged as a pseudogene. CDR3 size: 14 residues. The CDR3 nucleotides read TGTGCCAGCAGCGCTCCTAGCGTCTGGTACGAGCAGTACTTC. It translates to CASSAPSVWYEQYF.

This clone is a singleton in its sample. The chain carries TRBV18 and TRBJ1-1; TRBD1 aligns across 8 bases. Per the germline V gene, CDR1 is KGHSH and CDR2 is LQKENI. The junction had 4 bases not matched to a gene; V was cut back by 4 bases and J by 0 bases. The CDR3 is 15 residues long. CDR3 DNA: TGTGCCAGCTCACAGCAGACAGGGGTGAACACTGAAGCTTTCTTT. Its translation is CASSQQTGVNTEAFF.

The chain uses TRBV11-2 and TRBJ1-3, with no clear D. The germline V gene has CDR1 SGHAT and CDR2 FQNNGV. This CDR3 has 18 residues. V lost 8 bases and J 0 bases, leaving 23 bases between the germline ends. CDR3: CASVHRYPYSPSGNTIYF. The CDR3 DNA reads as TGTGCCAGCGTCCATCGTTACCCCTATAGTCCCTCTGGAAACACCATATATTTT.

The gene calls are TRBV30 and TRBJ1-5, with TRBD1 identical over 10 bases. This CDR3 comprises 17 residues. Germline trimming cut 3 bases from V and 4 bases from J; bases unmatched to any gene: 12. Germline values: CDR1 GTSNPN, CDR2 SVGIG (reference sequence). The CDR3 sequence is CAWSPNGDRGGNQPQHF. CDR3 DNA: TGTGCCTGGAGCCCAAACGGGGACAGGGGAGGTAATCAGCCCCAGCATTTT.

The V and J genes are TRBV12-5 and TRBJ1-1, with TRBD1 matching 8 bases. The CDR3 is 14 residues long. Germline loops: CDR1 LGHNT, CDR2 FRNRAP. The J segment lost 5 bases and the V segment lost 6 bases, leaving 8 bases of the junction unmatched. In DNA, the CDR3 is TGTGCTAGTGGCACCGCCGGACAGGGAACTGAAGCTTTCTTT. Translated, it gives CASGTAGQGTEAFF.

This chain uses TRBV7-2 with TRBJ1-1; 7 bases line up with TRBD1. V lost 10 bases and J lost 2; bases outside the gene matches: 7. CDR3 length: 13 residues. Germline CDR1 reads SGHTA; CDR2 reads FQGNSA. DNA of the CDR3: TGTGCCACCTTCCGACAGGGAAACACTGAAGCTTTCTTT. This sequence encodes CATFRQGNTEAFF.

The genes are TRBV2 and TRBJ2-5; tentatively, D is TRBD1 (6 bases). The CDR3 is 14 residues long. CDR1 and CDR2 from the germline V gene are SNHLY and FYNNEI. V was pared by 6 bases and J by 5 bases, with 16 bases between. The CDR3 DNA is TGTGCCAGCAGGGGGGCGTATTACGGGGAGACCCAGTACTTC. Translating gives CASRGAYYGETQYF.

The CDR3 DNA reads as TGCAGTGCTAGTGCCGGCGGTAGTGGCTACAATGAGCAGTTCTTC. Translating gives CSASAGGSGYNEQFF. V gene TRBV20-1 combines with J gene TRBJ2-1; D not certain. CDR3 length: 15 residues. V gave up 3 bases and J gave up 3 bases, with 15 bases separating them. CDR1 and CDR2 from the germline V gene are DFQATT and SNEGSKA (reference sequence).

This chain connects TRBV29-1 to TRBJ2-4; the D gene is possibly TRBD2 (6 bases). This CDR3 spans 12 amino acids. Per germline, CDR1 SQVTM and CDR2 ANQGSEA. V was cut by 7 bases and J by 13 bases, with 20 bases left in between. CDR3 coding DNA: TGCAGCGCCCGACTAGATTCCGCGAGACAGTACTTC. Its protein is CSARLDSARQYF.

This clone was found once. The chain employs TRBV4-3 and TRBJ2-5; D uncertain. V was pared by 4 bases and J by 4 bases, with 4 bases between. Germline V gene lookup returns CDR1 LGHNA and CDR2 YSLEER. CDR3 length equals 11 residues. In nucleotides, the CDR3 is TGCGCCAGCAGCCGCGGAGAGACCCAGTACTTC. Its protein is CASSRGETQYF.

V usage is TRBV19 and J usage is TRBJ2-7; D is possibly TRBD1 (5 bases). The CDR3 has 13 residues. Germline V gene data show CDR1 as LNHDA and CDR2 as SQIVND (reference sequence). V was clipped by 3 bases and J by 1 base, with 7 bases between them. The CDR3 DNA reads as TGTGCCAGTAGTATGGGGCCTTCCTACGAGCAGTACTTC. This sequence encodes CASSMGPSYEQYF.

This clone showed up just a few times. J is TRBJ2-2 and V is TRBV7-8; D is ambiguous. This CDR3 has 14 residues. The ends were cut back, 5 bases at V and 6 bases at J, with 13 bases in the middle. Germline CDR1 SGHVS, CDR2 FQNEAQ. The CDR3 DNA reads as TGTGCCAGCAGCCTTCAGACCGAGGCCGGGGAGCTGTTTTTT. Translated: CASSLQTEAGELFF.

About this clone: Other DNA sequences in this sample translate to the same CDR3. The chain carries TRBV6-2 or TRBV6-3 and TRBJ2-7, with 9 bases fitting TRBD1. This CDR3 has 14 amino acids. The V gene's germline CDR1 is MNHEY and CDR2 SVGEGT. With 4 bases clipped from V and 4 bases from J, the junction kept 5 bases outside the gene matches. The DNA of the CDR3 is TGTGCCAGCAGTTTGGGACAGGGAGTGTACGAGCAGTACTTC. Residues: CASSLGQGVYEQYF.

The rearrangement uses TRBV3-1 (or the pseudogene TRBV3-2) and TRBJ1-3, with D tentatively TRBD1 (6 bases). Germline CDR1 LGHDT, CDR2 YNNKEL (reference sequence). The CDR3 totals 14 residues. Deletions cut 3 bases from V and 1 base from J, with 7 bases between. The CDR3 DNA sequence: TGTGCCAGCAGCCATGGGACATCTGGAAACACCATATATTTT. It translates to CASSHGTSGNTIYF.

This clone is a singleton in its sample. The chain combines TRBV19 with TRBJ2-7; perhaps TRBD1 as D (6 bases). V lost 2 bases to trimming and J lost 7 bases, with 18 bases between them. In germline, CDR1 is LNHDA, CDR2 SQIVND (reference sequence). The CDR3 covers 15 residues. CDR3 protein: CASSITAVGGREQYF. The CDR3, as DNA: TGTGCCAGTAGTATAACCGCGGTAGGGGGACGGGAGCAGTACTTC.

The chain is built from TRBV4-1 and TRBJ1-1; 9 nucleotides align to TRBD1. The V gene end was trimmed by 1 base and the J gene end by 7 bases; junction bases not matched to a gene: 19. The germline gives CDR1 MGHRA, CDR2 YSYEKL. There are 19 residues in the CDR3. The CDR3 DNA reads as TGCGCCAGCAGCCAAGTCATCCCACAGGGCCGGGACAGGGAACATGAAGCTTTCTTT. Translated: CASSQVIPQGRDREHEAFF.

Of note for this clone: The junction departs from germline at one end; a sequencing error may be responsible. This chain connects TRBV7-7 to TRBJ2-5, with 8 bases matching TRBD1. Germline V gene sequence: CDR1 SSHAT, CDR2 FNYEAQ (reference sequence). This CDR3 has 16 residues. CDR3 in amino acids: CASSPGTGVLQETQYF. In DNA form, the CDR3 reads TGTGCTAGCAGCCCAGGGACAGGCGTCCTACAAGAGACCCAGTACTTC.

This clone was seen a few times. The chain uses TRBV2 and TRBJ2-7; TRBD1 is a possible D gene (6 bases). The CDR3 runs 12 residues. CDR1 and CDR2 from the germline V gene are SNHLY and FYNNEI. Trimming cost V 7 bases and J 6 bases, with 13 bases left between them. This chain's CDR3 is CASITQGSEQYF. The DNA of the CDR3 is TGTGCCAGCATAACACAGGGAAGCGAGCAGTACTTC.

This sequence joins TRBV7-2 and TRBJ2-5, with 8 bases matching TRBD2. The trim removed 2 bases at V and 4 bases at J, leaving 9 bases unmatched. The CDR3 length is 16 residues. Looked up from germline, CDR1 is SGHTA and CDR2 is FQGNSA. The CDR3 sequence: CASSLPLADYTETQYF. The CDR3 DNA reads TGTGCCAGCAGCTTACCACTAGCGGACTATACAGAGACCCAGTACTTC.

This clone showed up just a few times. The V gene is TRBV30, the J gene TRBJ1-2; 9 bases are shared with TRBD1. The germline CDR1 and CDR2 sequences are GTSNPN and SVGIG (reference sequence). There are 15 residues in the CDR3. V lost 3 bases and J lost 8; bases outside the gene matches: 13. This chain's CDR3 is CAWSPGTGTQSGYTF. DNA for the CDR3: TGTGCCTGGAGCCCTGGGACAGGGACCCAATCGGGCTACACCTTC.

The J gene is TRBJ1-1, the V gene TRBV4-1, with TRBD1 matching over 7 bases. This CDR3 spans 16 amino acids. Germline V gene lookup returns CDR1 MGHRA and CDR2 YSYEKL. V dropped 2 bases and J dropped 2; count of bases not matched to a gene: 8. CDR3 amino acids: CASSQRYGTDNTEAFF. For the CDR3, the DNA is TGCGCCAGCAGCCAAAGATATGGGACAGACAACACTGAAGCTTTCTTT.

This clone occurred once. This sequence joins TRBV9 and TRBJ2-5; 11 nucleotides line up with TRBD2. Germline lookup yields CDR1 SGDLS and CDR2 YYNGEE. This CDR3 has 18 residues. The trim removed 3 bases at V and 2 bases at J, leaving 12 bases unmatched. As DNA, the CDR3 is TGTGCCAGCAGCGCCGGACTAGCGGGTGTCAGGGGGCAAGAGACCCAGTACTTC. Translation: CASSAGLAGVRGQETQYF.

J is TRBJ2-1 and V is TRBV19; possible D gene TRBD2, 6 bases. V lost 10 bases to trimming and J lost 5 bases, with 21 bases between them. The CDR3 covers 15 residues. From germline, CDR1 is LNHDA and CDR2 SQIVND (reference sequence). The CDR3 DNA reads TGTGCCACTAGGTGGCTCGGGAGTGGAAACAATGAGCAGTTCTTC. This encodes CATRWLGSGNNEQFF.

V gene TRBV15 combines with J gene TRBJ2-7; no clear D. V was pared by 3 bases and J by 0 bases, with 6 bases between. The CDR3 is made up of 13 amino acids. CDR1 is LNHNV, CDR2 YYDKDF, per germline (reference sequence). The CDR3 loop is CATSRGHSYEQYF. The DNA of the CDR3 is TGTGCCACCAGCAGGGGCCACTCCTACGAGCAGTACTTC. Looking up the rest from reference TRBV15 and TRBJ2-7 gives the full variable domain: DAMVIQNPRYQVTQFGKPVTLSCSQTLNHNVMYWYQQKSSQAPKLLFHYYDKDFNNEADTPDNFQSRRPNTSFCFLDIRSPGLGDTAMYLCATSRGHSYEQYFGPGTRLTVT.

The J gene is TRBJ1-2, the V gene TRBV18; D gene unclear. Germline V gene data show CDR1 as KGHSH and CDR2 as LQKENI. Trimming took 7 bases from V and 7 from J, leaving 19 bases between them. This CDR3 region has 14 residues. The CDR3 reads CASFLDWAFGGYTF. The CDR3 nucleotides read TGTGCCAGCTTTCTGGACTGGGCTTTTGGTGGCTACACCTTC.

The chain uses TRBV7-9 and TRBJ2-1; 9 nucleotides align to TRBD1. The V segment lost 6 bases and the J segment 10 bases; nucleotides outside the gene matches: 10. The CDR3 is 14 residues long. Per the germline V gene, CDR1 is SEHNR and CDR2 is FQNEAQ (reference sequence). CDR3 sequence reads: CASRDRGSPNEQFF. The CDR3 nucleotides are TGTGCCAGCAGGGACAGGGGCTCCCCCAACGAGCAGTTCTTC.

The V gene is TRBV4-1, the J gene TRBJ2-5, with D unclear. The CDR3 loop spans 15 amino acids. Trimming took off 2 bases at V and 4 bases at J, with 14 bases between the two ends. The germline V gene has CDR1 MGHRA and CDR2 YSYEKL. Written as DNA, the CDR3 is TGCGCCAGCAGCCAACCCCTGGGTGGGCCAGAGACCCAGTACTTC. The encoded protein is CASSQPLGGPETQYF.